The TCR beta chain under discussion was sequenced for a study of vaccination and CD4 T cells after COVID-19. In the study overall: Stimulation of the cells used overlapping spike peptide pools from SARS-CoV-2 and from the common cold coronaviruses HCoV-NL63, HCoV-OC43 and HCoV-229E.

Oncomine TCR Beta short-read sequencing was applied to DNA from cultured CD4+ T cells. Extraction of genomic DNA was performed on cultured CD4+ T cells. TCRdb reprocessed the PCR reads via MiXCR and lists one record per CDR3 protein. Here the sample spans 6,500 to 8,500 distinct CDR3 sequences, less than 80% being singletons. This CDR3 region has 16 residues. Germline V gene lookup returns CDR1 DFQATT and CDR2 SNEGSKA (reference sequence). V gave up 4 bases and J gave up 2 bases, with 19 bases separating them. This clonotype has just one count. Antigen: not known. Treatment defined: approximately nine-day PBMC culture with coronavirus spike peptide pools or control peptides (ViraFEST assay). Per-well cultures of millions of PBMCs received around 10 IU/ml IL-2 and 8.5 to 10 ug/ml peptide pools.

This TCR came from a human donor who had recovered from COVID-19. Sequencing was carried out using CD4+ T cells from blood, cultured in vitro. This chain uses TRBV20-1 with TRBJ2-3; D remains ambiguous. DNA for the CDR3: TGCAGTGCTAAAGTGGGCAGAGCAGCCCCCACAGATACGCAGTATTTT. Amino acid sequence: CSAKVGRAAPTDTQYF.